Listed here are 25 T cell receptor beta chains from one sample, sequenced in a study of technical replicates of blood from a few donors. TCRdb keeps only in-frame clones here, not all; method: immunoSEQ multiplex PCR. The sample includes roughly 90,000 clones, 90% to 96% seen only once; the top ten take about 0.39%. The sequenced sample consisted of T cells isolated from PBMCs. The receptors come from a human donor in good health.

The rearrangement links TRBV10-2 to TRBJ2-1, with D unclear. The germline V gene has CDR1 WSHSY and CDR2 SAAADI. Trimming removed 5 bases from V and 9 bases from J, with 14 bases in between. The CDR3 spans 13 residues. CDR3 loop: CASSPITWSEQFF. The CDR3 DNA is TGCGCCAGCAGTCCAATTACGTGGAGTGAGCAGTTCTTC.

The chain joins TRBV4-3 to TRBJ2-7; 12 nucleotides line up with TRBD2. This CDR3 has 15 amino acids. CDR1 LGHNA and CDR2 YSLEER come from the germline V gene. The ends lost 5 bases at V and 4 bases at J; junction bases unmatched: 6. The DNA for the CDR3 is TGCGCCAGCAGCGAACTAGCGGGAGGAGGATACGAGCAGTACTTC. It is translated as CASSELAGGGYEQYF.

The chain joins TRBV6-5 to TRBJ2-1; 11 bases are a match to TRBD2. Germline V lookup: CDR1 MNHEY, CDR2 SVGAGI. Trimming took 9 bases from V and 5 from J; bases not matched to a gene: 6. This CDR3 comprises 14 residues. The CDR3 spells CASKLAGVDNEQFF. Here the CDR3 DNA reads TGTGCCAGTAAACTAGCGGGAGTAGACAATGAGCAGTTCTTC.

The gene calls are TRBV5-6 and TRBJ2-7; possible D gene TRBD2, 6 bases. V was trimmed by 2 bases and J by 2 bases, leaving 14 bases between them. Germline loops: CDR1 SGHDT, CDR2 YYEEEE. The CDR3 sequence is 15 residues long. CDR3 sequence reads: CASSFPGASTYEQYF. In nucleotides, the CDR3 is TGTGCCAGCAGCTTCCCGGGAGCTTCTACCTACGAGCAGTACTTC.

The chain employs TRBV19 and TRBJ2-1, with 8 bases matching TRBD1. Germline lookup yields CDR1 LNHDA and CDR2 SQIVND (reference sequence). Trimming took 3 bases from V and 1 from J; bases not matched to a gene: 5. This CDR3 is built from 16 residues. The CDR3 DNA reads TGTGCCAGTAGTATTGGGACAGGCAATTCCTACAATGAGCAGTTCTTC. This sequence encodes CASSIGTGNSYNEQFF. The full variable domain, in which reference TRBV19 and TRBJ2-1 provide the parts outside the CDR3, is DGGITQSPKYLFRKEGQNVTLSCEQNLNHDAMYWYRQDPGQGLRLIYYSQIVNDFQKGDIAEGYSVSREKKESFPLTVTSAQKNPTAFYLCASSIGTGNSYNEQFFGPGTRLTVL.

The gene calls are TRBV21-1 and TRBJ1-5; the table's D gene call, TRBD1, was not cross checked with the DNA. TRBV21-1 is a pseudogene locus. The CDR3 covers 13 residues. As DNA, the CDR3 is TGTGCCAGCACCGTGGACAGGAATCAGCCCCAGCATTTT. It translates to CASTVDRNQPQHF.

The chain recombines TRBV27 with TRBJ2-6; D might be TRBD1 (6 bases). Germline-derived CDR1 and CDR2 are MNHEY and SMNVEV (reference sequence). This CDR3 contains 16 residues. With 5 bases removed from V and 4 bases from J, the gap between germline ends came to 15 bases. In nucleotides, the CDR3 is TGTGCCAGCAGTCCCCGGGACATGAGGGGGGCCAACGTCCTGACTTTC. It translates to CASSPRDMRGANVLTF. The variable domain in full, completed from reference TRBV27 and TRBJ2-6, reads EAQVTQNPRYLITVTGKKLTVTCSQNMNHEYMSWYRQDPGLGLRQIYYSMNVEVTDKGDVPEGYKVSRKEKRNFPLILESPSPNQTSLYFCASSPRDMRGANVLTFGAGSRLTVL.

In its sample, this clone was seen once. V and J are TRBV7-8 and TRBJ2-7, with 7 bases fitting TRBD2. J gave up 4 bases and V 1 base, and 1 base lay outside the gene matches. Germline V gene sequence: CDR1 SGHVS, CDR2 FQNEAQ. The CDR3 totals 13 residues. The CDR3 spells CASSLGGGYEQYF. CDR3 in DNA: TGTGCCAGCAGCTTAGGGGGAGGGTACGAGCAGTACTTC.

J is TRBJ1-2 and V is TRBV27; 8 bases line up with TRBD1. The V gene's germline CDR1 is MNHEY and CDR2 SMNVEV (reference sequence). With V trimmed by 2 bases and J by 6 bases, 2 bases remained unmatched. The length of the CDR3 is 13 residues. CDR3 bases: TGTGCCAGCAGTTTAGGACAGGGACATGGCTACACCTTC. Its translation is CASSLGQGHGYTF.

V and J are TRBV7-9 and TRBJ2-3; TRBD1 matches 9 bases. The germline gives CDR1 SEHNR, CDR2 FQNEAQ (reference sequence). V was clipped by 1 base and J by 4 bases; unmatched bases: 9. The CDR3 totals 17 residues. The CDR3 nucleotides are TGTGCCAGCAGCTTAGTTCGTGGACAGGGGAAGTCAGATACGCAGTATTTT. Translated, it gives CASSLVRGQGKSDTQYF. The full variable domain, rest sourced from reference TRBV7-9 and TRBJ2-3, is DTGVSQNPRHKITKRGQNVTFRCDPISEHNRLYWYRQTLGQGPEFLTYFQNEAQLEKSRLLSDRFSAERPKGSFSTLEIQRTEQGDSAMYLCASSLVRGQGKSDTQYFGPGTRLTVL.

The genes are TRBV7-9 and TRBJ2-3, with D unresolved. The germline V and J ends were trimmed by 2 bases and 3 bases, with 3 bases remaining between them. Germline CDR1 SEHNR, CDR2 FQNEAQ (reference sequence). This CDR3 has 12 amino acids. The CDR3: CASSLPTDTQYF. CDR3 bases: TGTGCCAGCAGCTTACCTACAGATACGCAGTATTTT.

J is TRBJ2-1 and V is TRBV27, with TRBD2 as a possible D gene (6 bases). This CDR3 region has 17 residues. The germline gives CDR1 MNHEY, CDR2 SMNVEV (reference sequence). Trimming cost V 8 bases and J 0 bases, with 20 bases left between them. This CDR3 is CASLLTIPGSSYNEQFF. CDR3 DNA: TGTGCCAGCCTTTTGACTATTCCCGGGAGCTCCTACAATGAGCAGTTCTTC.

The CDR3 here is CSASTEAFF. CDR3 sequence (DNA): TGCAGCGCCAGCACTGAAGCTTTCTTT. This sequence joins TRBV29-1 and TRBJ1-1; D uncertain. The CDR3 covers 9 residues. The V end was cut by 7 bases, the J end by 4 bases, with 4 bases between. Germline loops: CDR1 SQVTM, CDR2 ANQGSEA. The full variable domain, rest sourced from reference TRBV29-1 and TRBJ1-1, is SAVISQKPSRDICQRGTSLTIQCQVDSQVTMMFWYRQQPGQSLTLIATANQGSEATYESGFVIDKFPISRPNLTFSTLTVSNMSPEDSSIYLCSASTEAFFGQGTRLTVV.

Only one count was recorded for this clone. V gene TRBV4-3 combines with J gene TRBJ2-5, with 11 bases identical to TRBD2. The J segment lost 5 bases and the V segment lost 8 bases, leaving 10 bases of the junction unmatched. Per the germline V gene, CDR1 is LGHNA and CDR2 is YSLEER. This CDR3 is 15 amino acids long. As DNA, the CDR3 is TGCGCCAGCTCCCGAGTACTAGCGGGAGTGGAGACCCAGTACTTC. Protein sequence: CASSRVLAGVETQYF.

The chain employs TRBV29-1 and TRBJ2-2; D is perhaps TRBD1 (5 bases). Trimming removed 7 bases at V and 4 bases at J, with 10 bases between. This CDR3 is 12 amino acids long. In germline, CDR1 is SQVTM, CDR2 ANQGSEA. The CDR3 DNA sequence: TGCAGCGCGCCAGGGATCACCGGGGAGCTGTTTTTT. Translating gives CSAPGITGELFF.

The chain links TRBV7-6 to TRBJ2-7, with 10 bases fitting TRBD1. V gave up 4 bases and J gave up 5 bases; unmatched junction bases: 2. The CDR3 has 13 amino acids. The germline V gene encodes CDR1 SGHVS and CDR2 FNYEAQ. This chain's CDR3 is CASSSTGGDEQYF. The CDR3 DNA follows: TGTGCCAGCAGCTCGACAGGGGGCGACGAGCAGTACTTC.

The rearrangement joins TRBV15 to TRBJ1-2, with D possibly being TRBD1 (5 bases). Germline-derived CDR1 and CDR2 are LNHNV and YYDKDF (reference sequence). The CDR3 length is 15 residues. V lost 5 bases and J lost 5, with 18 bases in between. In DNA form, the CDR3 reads TGTGCCACCAGCGAAGGGGTTACAGAAGGTTATGGCTACACCTTC. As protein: CATSEGVTEGYGYTF.

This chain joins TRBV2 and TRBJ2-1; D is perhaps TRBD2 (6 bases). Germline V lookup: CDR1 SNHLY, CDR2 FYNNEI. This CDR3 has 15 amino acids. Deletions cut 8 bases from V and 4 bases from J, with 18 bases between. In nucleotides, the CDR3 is TGTGCCAGCTTTGTCCCTGTCGGGACTTACAATGAGCAGTTCTTC. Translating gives CASFVPVGTYNEQFF.

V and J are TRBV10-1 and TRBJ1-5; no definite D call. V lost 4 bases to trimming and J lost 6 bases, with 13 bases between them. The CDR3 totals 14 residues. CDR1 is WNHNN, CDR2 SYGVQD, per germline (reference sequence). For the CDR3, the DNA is TGCGCCAGCAGTGCGGCGGGGTTTGGTCAGCCCCAGCATTTT. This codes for CASSAAGFGQPQHF.

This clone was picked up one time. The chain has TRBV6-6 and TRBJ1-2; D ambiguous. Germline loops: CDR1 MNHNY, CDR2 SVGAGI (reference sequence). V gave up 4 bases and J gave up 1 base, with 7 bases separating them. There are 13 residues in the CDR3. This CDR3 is CASSFGVNYGYTF. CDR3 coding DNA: TGTGCCAGCAGTTTCGGGGTTAACTATGGCTACACCTTC.

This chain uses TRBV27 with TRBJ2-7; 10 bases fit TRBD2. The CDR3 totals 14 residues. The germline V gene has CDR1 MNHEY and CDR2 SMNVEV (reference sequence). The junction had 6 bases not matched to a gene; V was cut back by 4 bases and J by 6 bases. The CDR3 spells CASSSEGLALEQYF. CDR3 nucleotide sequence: TGTGCCAGCAGTTCGGAGGGACTAGCGCTCGAGCAGTACTTC.

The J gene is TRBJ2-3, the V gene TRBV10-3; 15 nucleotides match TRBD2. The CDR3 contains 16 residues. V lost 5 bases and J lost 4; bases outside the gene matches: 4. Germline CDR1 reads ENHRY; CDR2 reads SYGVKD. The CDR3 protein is CAISSGLAGGPDTQYF. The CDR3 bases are TGTGCCATCAGTTCTGGACTAGCGGGAGGGCCAGATACGCAGTATTTT.

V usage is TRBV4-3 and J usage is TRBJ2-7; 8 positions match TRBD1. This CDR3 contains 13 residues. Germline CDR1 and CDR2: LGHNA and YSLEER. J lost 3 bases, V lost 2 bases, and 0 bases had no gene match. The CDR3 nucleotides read TGCGCCAGCAGCCAAACAGGGGGCTACGAGCAGTACTTC. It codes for CASSQTGGYEQYF.

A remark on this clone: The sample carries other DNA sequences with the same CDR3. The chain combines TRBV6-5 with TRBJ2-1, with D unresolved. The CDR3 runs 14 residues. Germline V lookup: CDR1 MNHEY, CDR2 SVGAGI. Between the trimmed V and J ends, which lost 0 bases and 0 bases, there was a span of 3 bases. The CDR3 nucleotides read TGTGCCAGCAGTTACTCGAGCTCCTACAATGAGCAGTTCTTC. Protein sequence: CASSYSSSYNEQFF.

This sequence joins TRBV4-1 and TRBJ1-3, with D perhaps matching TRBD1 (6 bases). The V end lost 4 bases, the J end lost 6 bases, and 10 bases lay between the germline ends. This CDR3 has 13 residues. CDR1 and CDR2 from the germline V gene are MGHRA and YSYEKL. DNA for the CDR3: TGCGCCAGCAGCCCTCGACAGGAAAACACCATATATTTT. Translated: CASSPRQENTIYF.